This TCR beta chain was captured by sequencing in a study of T cell changes during pregnancy in multiple sclerosis. CDR1 is SGHTA, CDR2 FQGTGA, per germline. The CDR3 has 18 residues. Trimming took 5 bases from V and 7 from J; bases not matched to a gene: 15. The assay was immunoSEQ multiplex PCR, and TCRdb's table has in-frame clones only and misses some. The sample consists of around 57,000 clones, 92% of them appearing once. The chain couples TRBV7-3 to TRBJ2-5, with 14 bases that match TRBD2. The sequence derives from a female donor in good health, enrolled as a control in a pregnancy study. The starting material was CD4+ T cells from peripheral blood mononuclear cells, obtained after pregnancy. In DNA, the CDR3 is TGTGCCAGCAGCCCAGAGGGACTAGCGGGGGCCTACTCGGGGACCCAGTACTTC. This encodes CASSPEGLAGAYSGTQYF.